This record covers a single T cell receptor (beta chain). Its antigen remains unknown. This record comes from a study of T cell responses to AZD1222 COVID-19 vaccine. Findings of the study overall: Seropositivity was recorded at baseline in only six AZD1222 recipients. Repertoire sampling occurred only after the peak T cell response. Clonal diversity was possibly underestimated, and white British individuals and females predominated among donors.

Germline loops: CDR1 SGHVS, CDR2 FQNEAQ. V was clipped by 5 bases and J by 15 bases, with 20 bases between them. The CDR3 contains 13 residues. This table comes from immunoSEQ multiplex PCR, and its TCRdb copy is limited to in-frame clones, with some not included. This sample has about 130,000 clones, with about four fifths found just once. The sequence derives from an adult in good health. V is TRBV7-8 and J is TRBJ2-1; D might be TRBD2 (6 bases). Sequencing used peripheral blood, obtained on day 0 of AZD1222 vaccination. The CDR3 spells CASSPRNRGSPFF. The CDR3 DNA sequence: TGTGCCAGCAGCCCACGTAACCGGGGGTCCCCGTTCTTC.